This TCR beta chain came from a study of CD8+CD57+ T cells in acquired aplastic anemia. Study-wide context: DNA recovered from sorted CD4+ and CD8+ cells had a mean of about 3 ug. Findings of the study overall: A set of about 30 CD8+ CDR3 sequences was shared between patients and controls, and these sequences appeared highly expressed in patients.

Comments on this clonotype: Its target is not known.

Investigators profiled TCR beta VDJ and CDR3 from genomic DNA template. TCRdb reprocessed the reads via MiXCR and lists one record per CDR3 protein. The sample lists 250,000 to 300,000 distinct CDR3 sequences, approximately 57% seen once, with less than 9.5% in the top ten. Sequences were obtained from sorted CD4+, CD8+, or CD8+CD57+ T cells (not recorded which) from PBMCs. The clonotype originates from a human donor with severe aplastic anemia or a healthy control (not recorded which).

The DNA of the CDR3 is TGCAGTGCTAGAAGCGGGGAACGAACGGATCAGCCCCAGCATTTT. Its translation is CSARSGERTDQPQHF. The chain combines TRBV20-1 with TRBJ1-5; D is uncertain. The CDR3 consists of 15 residues. Germline CDR1 DFQATT, CDR2 SNEGSKA (reference sequence). V lost 2 bases, J lost 5 bases, and 16 bases lay in between.